This is a list of T cell receptor beta chains from one sample in a study of neurological immune-mediated disorders. Via MiXCR, TCRdb re-called the 5' RACE reads, giving one row per CDR3 protein. Of approximately 32,000 distinct CDR3 sequences listed, around 15% are singletons. Sequenced material: PBMCs. The receptors were gathered from a man between 65 and 85 years old in good health. CDR3s include the opening cysteine and the closing phenylalanine or tryptophan. D genes are given only for firm matches. Clone size appears in some rows only: once, few, many, or a class for an expanded clone.

D	V	size	J	CDR3	DNA
NA	TRBV5-1	NA	TRBJ2-1	CASSLDPGSYNQQFF	TGCGCCAGCAGCTTGGATCCGGGGTCCTACAATCAGCAGTTCTTC
TRBD1	TRBV7-9	many	TRBJ2-2	CATQGTGNTGELFF	TGTGCCACCCAAGGGACAGGGAACACCGGGGAGCTGTTTTTT
NA	TRBV21-1	many	TRBJ1-4	CASSKSARTRNF	TGTGCCAGCAGCAAGTCAGCCCGGACACGGAATTTT
NA	TRBV9	many	TRBJ2-1	CASSVEGVLNEQFF	TGTGCCAGCAGCGTAGAGGGGGTTTTGAATGAGCAGTTCTTC
NA	TRBV20-1	many	TRBJ1-2	CSARDSRGGRWGYTF	TGCAGTGCTAGAGATTCCCGGGGGGGGCGATGGGGCTACACCTTC
NA	TRBV7-9	many	TRBJ1-6	CASSPLRLVQLRSPLHF	TGTGCCAGCAGCCCCCTTCGTCTGGTGCAGCTGCGCTCACCCCTCCACTTT
NA	TRBV12-3/TRBV12-4	many	TRBJ1-6	CASSLGPSSRSPLHF	TGTGCCAGCAGTTTAGGACCGAGCTCTCGTTCACCCCTCCACTTT
NA	TRBV11-2	once	TRBJ1-2	CASSTVDGYTF	TGTGCCAGCAGCACCGTGGATGGCTACACCTTC
TRBD1	TRBV10-3	many	TRBJ2-7	CAISGQGQEQYF	TGTGCCATCAGTGGACAGGGGCAAGAGCAGTACTTC
TRBD1	TRBV3-1	many	TRBJ1-1	CASRQGQGNTEAFF	TGTGCCAGCAGACAGGGACAGGGGAACACTGAAGCTTTCTTT
NA	TRBV20-1	NA	TRBJ2-3	CSARGPGAPSTDTQYF	TGCAGTGCTAGAGGCCCCGGGGCGCCCAGCACAGATACGCAGTATTTT